The 11 T cell receptor beta chains in this list originate from one sample, sequenced in a study of blood T cell repertoires in COVID-19. TCRdb's copy holds only in-frame clones and misses some; the assay was immunoSEQ multiplex PCR. The table has around 300,000 clones, roughly nine tenths seen once. The sequenced sample was peripheral blood. The receptors here all came from a woman aged 40 to 50 who had recovered from COVID-19.

This chain connects TRBV5-1 to TRBJ1-6, with D unclear. The CDR3 loop spans 13 amino acids. CDR1 SGHRS and CDR2 YFSETQ come from the germline V gene. Between the trimmed V and J ends, which lost 1 base and 5 bases, there was a span of 4 bases. CDR3: CASSLQNNSPLHF. The CDR3 coding sequence is TGCGCCAGCAGCTTGCAGAATAATTCACCCCTCCACTTT.

Details on this clone: Other DNA sequences in this sample translate to the same CDR3. The V gene is TRBV10-3, the J gene TRBJ1-5, with D maybe TRBD1 (6 bases). The V and J ends lost 5 bases and 4 bases respectively, with 9 bases between them. This CDR3 has 13 amino acids. Germline V gene data show CDR1 as ENHRY and CDR2 as SYGVKD. This chain's CDR3 is CAISQQGNQPQHF. CDR3 DNA sequence: TGTGCCATCAGTCAGCAGGGGAATCAGCCCCAGCATTTT.

V is TRBV10-1 and J is TRBJ2-7; a weak D match, TRBD2 (7 bases). The CDR3 is made up of 15 amino acids. V dropped 0 bases and J dropped 2 bases, with 11 bases sitting between them. Germline V gene data show CDR1 as WNHNN and CDR2 as SYGVQD (reference sequence). CDR3 amino acids: CASSESGGAPYEQYF. Written as DNA, the CDR3 is TGCGCCAGCAGTGAGTCTGGGGGGGCCCCCTACGAGCAGTACTTC.

The chain links TRBV24-1 to TRBJ2-1; weak D call: TRBD2 (5 bases). The CDR3 contains 15 residues. With 9 bases removed from V and 3 bases from J, the gap between germline ends came to 17 bases. CDR1 is KGHDR and CDR2 is SFDVKD in the germline V gene. The CDR3 nucleotides read TGTGCCACCGGGAGCGCGTATCAGAACTACAATGAGCAGTTCTTC. It yields the protein CATGSAYQNYNEQFF.

V usage is TRBV5-1 and J usage is TRBJ2-7; perhaps TRBD2 as D (6 bases). The CDR3 extends over 14 amino acids. The germline V gene encodes CDR1 SGHRS and CDR2 YFSETQ. Trimming shortened V by 0 bases and J by 4 bases, and 11 bases separated the two germline ends. The CDR3 protein is CASSLGGSGYEQYF. The CDR3, as DNA: TGCGCCAGCAGCTTGGGGGGTAGCGGATACGAGCAGTACTTC.

The chain links TRBV4-1 to TRBJ2-7; 9 bases align to TRBD1. Germline trimming cut 2 bases from V and 3 bases from J; bases unmatched to any gene: 5. The germline V gene has CDR1 MGHRA and CDR2 YSYEKL. CDR3 size: 15 residues. In DNA, the CDR3 is TGCGCCAGCAGCCAATCCGGGACAGGGAGCTACGAGCAGTACTTC. Translation gives CASSQSGTGSYEQYF.

This clone was seen just once. V usage is TRBV2 and J usage is TRBJ2-3, with D tentatively TRBD2 (5 bases). Trimming took 11 bases from V and 2 from J, leaving 14 bases between them. CDR1 and CDR2 (germline): SNHLY, FYNNEI. The CDR3 spans 13 residues. CDR3 region: CASERQITDTQYF. The CDR3 bases are TGTGCCTCCGAGCGGCAGATCACAGATACGCAGTATTTT.

The V call is TRBV9, the J call TRBJ2-1; 12 bases match TRBD2. CDR1 is SGDLS, CDR2 YYNGEE, per germline. Trimming cost V 3 bases and J 7 bases; bases outside gene matches: 5. The CDR3 runs 15 residues. The CDR3 protein is CASSASGLAGNEQFF. CDR3 in DNA: TGTGCCAGCAGCGCCTCAGGACTAGCGGGAAATGAGCAGTTCTTC.

V gene TRBV12-5 combines with J gene TRBJ2-1; 9 nucleotides agree with TRBD2. CDR1 and CDR2 (germline): LGHNT, FRNRAP. CDR3 size: 15 residues. With V trimmed by 3 bases and J by 9 bases, 9 bases remained unmatched. The CDR3 DNA sequence: TGTGCTAGTGGTTTTGAAATAGCGGGAGTAAGTGAGCAGTTCTTC. Its translation is CASGFEIAGVSEQFF.

The rearrangement uses TRBV7-2 and TRBJ2-1, with 9 bases aligning to TRBD1. This CDR3 is 14 amino acids long. The V and J ends lost 7 bases and 4 bases, in that order; junction bases with no gene match: 5. Germline V lookup: CDR1 SGHTA, CDR2 FQGNSA. DNA of the CDR3: TGTGCCAGCACCGGGACAGGGCCTTACAATGAGCAGTTCTTC. This gives the protein CASTGTGPYNEQFF. The variable domain in full, completed from reference TRBV7-2 and TRBJ2-1, reads GAGVSQSPSNKVTEKGKDVELRCDPISGHTALYWYRQSLGQGLEFLIYFQGNSAPDKSGLPSDRFSAERTGGSVSTLTIQRTQQEDSAVYLCASTGTGPYNEQFFGPGTRLTVL.

This chain links TRBV30 with TRBJ1-2; unclear D gene. V was cut by 7 bases and J by 5 bases, with 11 bases left in between. The CDR3 totals 11 residues. Looked up from germline, CDR1 is GTSNPN and CDR2 is SVGIG (reference sequence). This CDR3 is CAYSDTYGYTF. The CDR3 DNA is TGTGCCTACTCAGACACGTATGGCTACACCTTC.